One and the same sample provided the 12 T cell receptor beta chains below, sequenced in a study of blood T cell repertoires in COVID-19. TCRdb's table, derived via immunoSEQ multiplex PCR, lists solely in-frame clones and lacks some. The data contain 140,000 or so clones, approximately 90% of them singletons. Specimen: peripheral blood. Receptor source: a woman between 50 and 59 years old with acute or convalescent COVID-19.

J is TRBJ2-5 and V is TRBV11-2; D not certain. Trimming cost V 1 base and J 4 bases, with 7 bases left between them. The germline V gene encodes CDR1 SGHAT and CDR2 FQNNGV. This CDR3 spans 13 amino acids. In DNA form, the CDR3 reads TGTGCCAGCAGCTTAGCCACAAGAGAGACCCAGTACTTC. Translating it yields CASSLATRETQYF.

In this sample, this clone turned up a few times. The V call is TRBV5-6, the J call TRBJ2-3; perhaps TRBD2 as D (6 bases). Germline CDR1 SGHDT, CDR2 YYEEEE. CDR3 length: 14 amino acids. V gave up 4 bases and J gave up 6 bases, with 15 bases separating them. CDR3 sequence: CASSPGGSDDTQYF. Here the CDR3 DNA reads TGTGCCAGCAGCCCCGGGGGTAGTGACGATACGCAGTATTTT.

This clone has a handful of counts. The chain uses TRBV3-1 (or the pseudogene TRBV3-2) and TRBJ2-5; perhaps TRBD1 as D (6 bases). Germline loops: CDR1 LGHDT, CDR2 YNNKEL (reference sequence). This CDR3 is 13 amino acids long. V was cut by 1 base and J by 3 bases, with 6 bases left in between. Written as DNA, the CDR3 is TGTGCCAGCAGCCAAGGGACAGAAGAGACCCAGTACTTC. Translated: CASSQGTEETQYF.

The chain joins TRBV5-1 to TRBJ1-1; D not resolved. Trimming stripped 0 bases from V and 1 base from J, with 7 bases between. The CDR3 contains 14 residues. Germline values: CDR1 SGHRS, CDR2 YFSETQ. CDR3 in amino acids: CASSLGQENTEAFF. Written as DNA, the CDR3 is TGCGCCAGCAGCTTGGGTCAGGAGAACACTGAAGCTTTCTTT. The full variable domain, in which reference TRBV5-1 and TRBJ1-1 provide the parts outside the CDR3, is KAGVTQTPRYLIKTRGQQVTLSCSPISGHRSVSWYQQTPGQGLQFLFEYFSETQRNKGNFPGRFSGRQFSNSRSEMNVSTLELGDSALYLCASSLGQENTEAFFGQGTRLTVV.

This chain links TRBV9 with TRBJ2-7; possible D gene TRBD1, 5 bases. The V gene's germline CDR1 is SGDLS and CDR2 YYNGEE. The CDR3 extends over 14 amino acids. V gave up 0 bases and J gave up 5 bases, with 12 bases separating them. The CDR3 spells CASSVVSGNHEQYF. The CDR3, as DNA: TGTGCCAGCAGCGTAGTTTCAGGGAACCACGAGCAGTACTTC.

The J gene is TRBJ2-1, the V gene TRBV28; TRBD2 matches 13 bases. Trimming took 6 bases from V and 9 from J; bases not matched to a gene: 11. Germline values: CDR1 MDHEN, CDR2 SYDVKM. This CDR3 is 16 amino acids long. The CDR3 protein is CASSPPGLAGVGEQFF. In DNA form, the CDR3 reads TGTGCCAGCAGCCCCCCCGGACTAGCGGGAGTGGGTGAGCAGTTCTTC.

The CDR3 reads CASSLGPSAFF. Written as DNA, the CDR3 is TGTGCCAGCAGCTTGGGGCCCTCAGCTTTCTTT. The V call is TRBV5-4, the J call TRBJ1-1; D call uncertain. Germline loops: CDR1 SGHNT, CDR2 YYREEE (reference sequence). The ends were cut back, 0 bases at V and 10 bases at J, with 7 bases in the middle. This CDR3 is 11 amino acids long. The whole variable domain, remainder taken from reference TRBV5-4 and TRBJ1-1, is ETGVTQSPTHLIKTRGQQVTLRCSSQSGHNTVSWYQQALGQGPQFIFQYYREEENGRGNFPPRFSGLQFPNYSSELNVNALELDDSALYLCASSLGPSAFFGQGTRLTVV.

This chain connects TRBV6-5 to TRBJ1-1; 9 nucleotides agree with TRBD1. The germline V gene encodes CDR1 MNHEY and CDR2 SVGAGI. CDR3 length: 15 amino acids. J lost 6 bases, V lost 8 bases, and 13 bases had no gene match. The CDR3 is CASGGGGTGRSEAFF. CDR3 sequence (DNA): TGTGCCAGCGGAGGGGGGGGGACAGGGAGGTCTGAAGCTTTCTTT.

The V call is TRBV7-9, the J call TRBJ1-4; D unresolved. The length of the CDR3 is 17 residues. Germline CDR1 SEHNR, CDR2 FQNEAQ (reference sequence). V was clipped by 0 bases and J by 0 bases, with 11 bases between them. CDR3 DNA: TGTGCCAGCAGCTTAGCGGGCACGGTGGCAACTAATGAAAAACTGTTTTTT. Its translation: CASSLAGTVATNEKLFF. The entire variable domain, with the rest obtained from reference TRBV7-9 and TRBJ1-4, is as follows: DTGVSQNPRHKITKRGQNVTFRCDPISEHNRLYWYRQTLGQGPEFLTYFQNEAQLEKSRLLSDRFSAERPKGSFSTLEIQRTEQGDSAMYLCASSLAGTVATNEKLFFGSGTQLSVL.

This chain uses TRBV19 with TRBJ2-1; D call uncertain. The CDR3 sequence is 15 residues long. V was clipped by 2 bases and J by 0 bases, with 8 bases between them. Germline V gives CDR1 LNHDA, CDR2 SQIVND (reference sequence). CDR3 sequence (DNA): TGTGCCAGTAGTATAACGTCGAGCTCCTACAATGAGCAGTTCTTC. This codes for CASSITSSSYNEQFF. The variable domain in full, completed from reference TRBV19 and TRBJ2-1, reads DGGITQSPKYLFRKEGQNVTLSCEQNLNHDAMYWYRQDPGQGLRLIYYSQIVNDFQKGDIAEGYSVSREKKESFPLTVTSAQKNPTAFYLCASSITSSSYNEQFFGPGTRLTVL.

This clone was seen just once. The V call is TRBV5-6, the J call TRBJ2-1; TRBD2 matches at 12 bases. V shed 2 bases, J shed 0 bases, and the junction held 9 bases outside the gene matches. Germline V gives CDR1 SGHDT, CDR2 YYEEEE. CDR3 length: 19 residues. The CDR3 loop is CASSFRLAGAPSSYNEQFF. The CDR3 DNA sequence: TGTGCCAGCAGCTTTCGACTAGCGGGGGCTCCGAGCTCCTACAATGAGCAGTTCTTC.

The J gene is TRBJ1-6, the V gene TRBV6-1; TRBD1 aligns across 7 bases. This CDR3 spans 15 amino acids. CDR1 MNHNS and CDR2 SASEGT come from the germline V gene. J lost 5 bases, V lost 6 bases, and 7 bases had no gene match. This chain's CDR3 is CASRPRGAHNSPLHF. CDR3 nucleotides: TGTGCCAGCAGACCCAGGGGGGCTCATAATTCACCCCTCCACTTT.